The 15 T cell receptor beta chains below were found in one sample sequenced in a study of blood T cell repertoires in COVID-19. Data came from immunoSEQ multiplex PCR; TCRdb stores just in-frame clones and leaves some out. The table lists some 140,000 clones, around 79% of them singletons. Sequenced sample: peripheral blood. All receptors come from a man older than 75 with acute or convalescent COVID-19.

This chain uses TRBV6-1 with TRBJ1-2, with 7 bases lining up with TRBD1. Trimming cost V 0 bases and J 8 bases; bases outside gene matches: 9. CDR1 is MNHNS and CDR2 is SASEGT in the germline V gene. CDR3 length: 15 amino acids. The CDR3 sequence: CASSEAFRGIWGYTF. CDR3 DNA: TGTGCCAGCAGTGAAGCGTTCAGGGGGATATGGGGCTACACCTTC.

The chain joins TRBV24-1 to TRBJ2-5, with a possible D match to TRBD1 (6 bases). Germline-derived CDR1 and CDR2 are KGHDR and SFDVKD. The CDR3 is 15 amino acids. The germline V and J ends were trimmed by 1 base and 5 bases, with 13 bases remaining between them. The CDR3 sequence is CATSDFPGDRETQYF. The CDR3 DNA follows: TGTGCCACCAGTGATTTCCCAGGGGATCGGGAGACCCAGTACTTC.

The chain carries TRBV7-9 and TRBJ2-7; 11 bases agree with TRBD2. Germline V gives CDR1 SEHNR, CDR2 FQNEAQ (reference sequence). This CDR3 is 14 amino acids long. The V segment lost 7 bases and the J segment 2 bases; nucleotides outside the gene matches: 4. CDR3 loop: CASTNSGGAYEQYF. CDR3 DNA: TGTGCCAGCACCAATAGCGGGGGGGCCTACGAGCAGTACTTC.

V gene TRBV28 combines with J gene TRBJ1-5; unclear D gene. The CDR3 is made up of 14 amino acids. The V gene's germline CDR1 is MDHEN and CDR2 SYDVKM. Trimming stripped 3 bases from V and 0 bases from J, with 6 bases between. The CDR3 DNA follows: TGTGCCAGCAGTTTGCAGGTTAGCAATCAGCCCCAGCATTTT. Encoded protein: CASSLQVSNQPQHF. The full variable domain, in which reference TRBV28 and TRBJ1-5 provide the parts outside the CDR3, is DVKVTQSSRYLVKRTGEKVFLECVQDMDHENMFWYRQDPGLGLRLIYFSYDVKMKEKGDIPEGYSVSREKKERFSLILESASTNQTSMYLCASSLQVSNQPQHFGDGTRLSIL.

The rearrangement joins TRBV7-2 to TRBJ2-1; 9 nucleotides match TRBD2. The CDR3 totals 16 residues. The germline V gene encodes CDR1 SGHTA and CDR2 FQGNSA. The junction had 11 bases not matched to a gene; V was cut back by 5 bases and J by 6 bases. The chain's CDR3 is CASSPAGRGGGNEQFF. In DNA form, the CDR3 reads TGTGCCAGCAGCCCCGCGGGGCGGGGGGGAGGCAATGAGCAGTTCTTC.

This clone appeared a few times. The chain is built from TRBV2 and TRBJ1-1, with D perhaps TRBD1 (5 bases). In germline, CDR1 is SNHLY, CDR2 FYNNEI. The CDR3 has 11 amino acids. With 4 bases removed from V and 11 bases from J, the gap between germline ends came to 11 bases. The CDR3: CASSAGTVAFF. The DNA for the CDR3 is TGTGCCAGCAGTGCTGGGACTGTGGCTTTCTTT. Complete variable domain (other parts from reference TRBV2 and TRBJ1-1): EPEVTQTPSHQVTQMGQEVILRCVPISNHLYFYWYRQILGQKVEFLVSFYNNEISEKSEIFDDQFSVERPDGSNFTLKIRSTKLEDSAMYFCASSAGTVAFFGQGTRLTVV.

This clone was counted between two and nine times. The chain couples TRBV12-3 or TRBV12-4 to TRBJ2-1, with D perhaps TRBD2 (5 bases). The CDR3 runs 13 residues. The germline V and J ends were trimmed by 6 bases and 9 bases, with 15 bases remaining between them. CDR3 region: CASRQTGESEQFF. CDR3 DNA: TGTGCCAGCAGACAAACCGGGGAAAGTGAGCAGTTCTTC.

The sample holds a few counts of this clone. The chain carries TRBV10-3 and TRBJ2-2, with D perhaps TRBD1 (7 bases). The CDR3 totals 16 residues. V lost 6 bases and J lost 6, with 20 bases in between. The germline V gene encodes CDR1 ENHRY and CDR2 SYGVKD. CDR3: CAIRKFTGEAAGELFF. The DNA of the CDR3 is TGTGCCATCAGAAAGTTTACAGGGGAGGCGGCCGGGGAGCTGTTTTTT.

The chain uses TRBV6-5 and TRBJ1-2, with no clear D. Between the trimmed V and J ends, which lost 5 bases and 3 bases, there was a span of 16 bases. Germline-derived CDR1 and CDR2 are MNHEY and SVGAGI. This CDR3 spans 15 amino acids. CDR3 sequence reads: CASSRGPNADYGYTF. The CDR3 region has the DNA TGTGCCAGCAGTCGCGGGCCAAATGCCGACTATGGCTACACCTTC.

The chain couples TRBV5-8 to TRBJ2-6; D perhaps matches TRBD1 (6 bases). V lost 4 bases and J lost 1, with 9 bases in between. This CDR3 is built from 15 residues. Germline CDR1 SGHTS, CDR2 YDEGEE. For the CDR3, the DNA is TGTGCCAGCAGCCCAGGACAGTCTGGGGCCAACGTCCTGACTTTC. Translating gives CASSPGQSGANVLTF.

The chain recombines TRBV7-2 with TRBJ2-6, with D uncertain. This CDR3 has 15 amino acids. Germline values: CDR1 SGHTA, CDR2 FQGNSA. Trimming shortened V by 7 bases and J by 2 bases, and 12 bases separated the two germline ends. In nucleotides, the CDR3 is TGTGCCAGCATGCCTTCCCCGGCTGGGGCCAACGTCCTGACTTTC. Its protein product is CASMPSPAGANVLTF.

The chain is built from TRBV6-1 and TRBJ1-3, with 7 bases identical to TRBD1. V was pared by 4 bases and J by 0 bases, with 9 bases of the junction left unmatched. Germline V CDR1 and CDR2: MNHNS, SASEGT. The CDR3 is 17 amino acids. CDR3: CASSVTTGSVSGNTIYF. CDR3 nucleotides: TGTGCCAGCAGTGTGACGACAGGGAGCGTCTCTGGAAACACCATATATTTT.

The V call is TRBV6-5, the J call TRBJ1-3; D is undetermined. V lost 8 bases and J lost 0, with 11 bases in between. The germline V gene has CDR1 MNHEY and CDR2 SVGAGI. The CDR3 sequence is 14 residues long. The CDR3: CASVSGFSGNTIYF. The DNA of the CDR3 is TGTGCCAGCGTATCGGGGTTCTCTGGAAACACCATATATTTT.

The V gene is TRBV5-1, the J gene TRBJ1-1; the match to TRBD1 covers 9 bases. The CDR3 length is 13 residues. V lost 2 bases to trimming and J lost 7 bases; unmatched junction nucleotides: 3. Germline CDR1 is SGHRS and CDR2 is YFSETQ. The CDR3 is CASSLQGAGEAFF. The DNA of the CDR3 is TGCGCCAGCAGCTTACAGGGGGCGGGTGAAGCTTTCTTT.

The chain recombines TRBV11-3 with TRBJ1-1; tentatively, D is TRBD1 (6 bases). V was pared by 5 bases and J by 2 bases, with 15 bases between. The CDR3 is made up of 15 amino acids. CDR1 and CDR2 (germline): SGHNT, YENEEA. CDR3 coding DNA: TGTGCCAGCAGCCAGTCGGGGGGCCTTAACACTGAAGCTTTCTTT. Amino acids: CASSQSGGLNTEAFF.